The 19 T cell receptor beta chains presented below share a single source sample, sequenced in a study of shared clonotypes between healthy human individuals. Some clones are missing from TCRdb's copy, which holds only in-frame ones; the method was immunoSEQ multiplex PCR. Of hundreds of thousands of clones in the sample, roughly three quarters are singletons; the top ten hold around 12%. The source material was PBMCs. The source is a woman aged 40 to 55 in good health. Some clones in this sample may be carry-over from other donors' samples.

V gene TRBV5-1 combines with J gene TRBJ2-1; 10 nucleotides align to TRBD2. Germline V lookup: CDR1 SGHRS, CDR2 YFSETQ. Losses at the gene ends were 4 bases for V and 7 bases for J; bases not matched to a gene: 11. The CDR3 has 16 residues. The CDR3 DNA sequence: TGCGCCAGCAGCCCGGGGGGGACTAGCGTTGGGAATGAGCAGTTCTTC. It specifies CASSPGGTSVGNEQFF.

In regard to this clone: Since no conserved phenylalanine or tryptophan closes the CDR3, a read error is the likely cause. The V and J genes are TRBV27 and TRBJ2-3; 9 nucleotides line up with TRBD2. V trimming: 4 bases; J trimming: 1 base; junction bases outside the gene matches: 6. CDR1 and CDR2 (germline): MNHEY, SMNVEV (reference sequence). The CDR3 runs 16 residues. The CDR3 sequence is CASSWPSGIRTDTQYS. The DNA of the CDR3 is TGTGCCAGCAGTTGGCCTAGCGGGATCCGCACAGATACGCAGTATTCT.

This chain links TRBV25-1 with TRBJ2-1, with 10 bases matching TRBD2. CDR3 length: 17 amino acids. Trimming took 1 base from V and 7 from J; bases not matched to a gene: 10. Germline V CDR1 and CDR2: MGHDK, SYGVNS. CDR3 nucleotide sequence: TGTGCCAGCAGTGAATTGAGTGGGGCTAGCGGGAGTAATGAGCAGTTCTTC. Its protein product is CASSELSGASGSNEQFF. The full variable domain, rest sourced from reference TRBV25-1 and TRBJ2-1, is EADIYQTPRYLVIGTGKKITLECSQTMGHDKMYWYQQDPGMELHLIHYSYGVNSTEKGDLSSESTVSRIRTEHFPLTLESARPSHTSQYLCASSELSGASGSNEQFFGPGTRLTVL.

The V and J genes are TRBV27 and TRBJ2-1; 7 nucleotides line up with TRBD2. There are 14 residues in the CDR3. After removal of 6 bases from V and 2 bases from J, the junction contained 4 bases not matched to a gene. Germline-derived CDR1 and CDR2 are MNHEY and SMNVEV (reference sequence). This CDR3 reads CASSGAGAYNEQFF. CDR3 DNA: TGTGCCAGCAGCGGGGCGGGAGCCTACAATGAGCAGTTCTTC.

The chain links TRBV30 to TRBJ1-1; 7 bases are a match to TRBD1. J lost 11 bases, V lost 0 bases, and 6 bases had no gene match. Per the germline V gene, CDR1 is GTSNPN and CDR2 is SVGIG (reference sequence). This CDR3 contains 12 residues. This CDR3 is CAWSVGTARAFF. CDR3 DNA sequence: TGTGCCTGGAGTGTAGGGACAGCGAGGGCTTTCTTT.

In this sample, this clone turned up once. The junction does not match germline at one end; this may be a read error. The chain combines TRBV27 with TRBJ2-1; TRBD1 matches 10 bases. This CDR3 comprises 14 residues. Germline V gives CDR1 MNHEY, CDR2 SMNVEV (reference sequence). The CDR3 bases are TGTGCCAGCAGAGAGGGGACAGGGGCTGATGAGCAGCTCTTC. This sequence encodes CASREGTGADEQLF.

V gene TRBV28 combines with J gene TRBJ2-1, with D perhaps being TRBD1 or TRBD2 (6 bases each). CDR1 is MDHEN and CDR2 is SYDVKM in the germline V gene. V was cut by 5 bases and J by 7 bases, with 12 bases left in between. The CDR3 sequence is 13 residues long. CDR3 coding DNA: TGTGCCAGCAGTCGTGGAGGGGGAAATGAGCAGTTCTTC. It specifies CASSRGGGNEQFF.

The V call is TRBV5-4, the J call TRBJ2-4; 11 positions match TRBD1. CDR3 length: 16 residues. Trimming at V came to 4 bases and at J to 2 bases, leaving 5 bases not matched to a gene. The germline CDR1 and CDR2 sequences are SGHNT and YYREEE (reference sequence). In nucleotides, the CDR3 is TGTGCCAGCAGCGAAGGACAGGGGGCCCCCAAAAACATTCAGTACTTC. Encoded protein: CASSEGQGAPKNIQYF.

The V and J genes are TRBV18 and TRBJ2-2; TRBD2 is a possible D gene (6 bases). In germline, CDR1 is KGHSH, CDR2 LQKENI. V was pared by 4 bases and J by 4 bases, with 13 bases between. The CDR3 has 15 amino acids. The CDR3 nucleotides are TGTGCCAGCTCACGGACTAACTCCTTCACCGGGGAGCTGTTTTTT. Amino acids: CASSRTNSFTGELFF.

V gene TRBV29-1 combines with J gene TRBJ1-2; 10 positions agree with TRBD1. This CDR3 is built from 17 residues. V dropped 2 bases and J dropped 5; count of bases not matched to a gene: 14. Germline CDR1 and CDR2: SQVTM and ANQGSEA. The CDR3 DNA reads TGCAGCGTTGAATCGCGGGGGAGGGGGACAGGGGTATATGGCTACACCTTC. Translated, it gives CSVESRGRGTGVYGYTF.

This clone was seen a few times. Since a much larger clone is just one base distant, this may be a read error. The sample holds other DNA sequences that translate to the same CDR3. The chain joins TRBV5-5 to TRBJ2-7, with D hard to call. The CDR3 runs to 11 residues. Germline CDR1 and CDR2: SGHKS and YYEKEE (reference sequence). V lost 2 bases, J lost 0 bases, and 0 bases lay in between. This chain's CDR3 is CASSFSYEQYF. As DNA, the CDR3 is TGTGCCAGCAGCTTCTCCTACGAGCAGTACTTC.

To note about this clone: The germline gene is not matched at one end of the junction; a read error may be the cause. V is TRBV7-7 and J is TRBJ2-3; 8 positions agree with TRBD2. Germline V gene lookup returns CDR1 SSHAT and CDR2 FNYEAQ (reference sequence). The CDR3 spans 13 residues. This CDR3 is CASSPEISGVQYF. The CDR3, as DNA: TGTGCTAGCAGCCCGGAAATTAGCGGGGTGCAGTATTTT.

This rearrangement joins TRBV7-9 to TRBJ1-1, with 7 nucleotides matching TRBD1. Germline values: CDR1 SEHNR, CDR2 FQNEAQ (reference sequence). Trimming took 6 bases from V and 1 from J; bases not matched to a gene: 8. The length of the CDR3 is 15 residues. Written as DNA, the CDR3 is TGTGCCAGCAGATCAACAGGGGATGGGAACACTGAAGCTTTCTTT. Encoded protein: CASRSTGDGNTEAFF.

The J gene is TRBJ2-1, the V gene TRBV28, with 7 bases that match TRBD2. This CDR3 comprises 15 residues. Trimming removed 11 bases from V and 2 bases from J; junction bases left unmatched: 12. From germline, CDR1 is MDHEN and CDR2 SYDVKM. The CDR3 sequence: CASQIAGEPYNEQFF. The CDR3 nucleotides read TGTGCCTCACAGATAGCGGGTGAGCCCTACAATGAGCAGTTCTTC.

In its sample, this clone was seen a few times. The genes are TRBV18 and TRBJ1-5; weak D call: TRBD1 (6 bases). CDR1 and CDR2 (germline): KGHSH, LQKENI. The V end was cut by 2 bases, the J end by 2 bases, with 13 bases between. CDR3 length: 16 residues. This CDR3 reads CASSPSGELGNQPQHF. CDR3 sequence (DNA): TGTGCCAGCTCACCATCAGGGGAACTTGGCAATCAGCCCCAGCATTTT.

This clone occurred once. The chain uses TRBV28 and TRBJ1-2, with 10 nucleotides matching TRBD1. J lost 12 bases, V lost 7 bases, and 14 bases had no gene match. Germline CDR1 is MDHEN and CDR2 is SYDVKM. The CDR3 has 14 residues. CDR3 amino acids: CASTPLPGQGSHTF. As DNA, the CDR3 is TGTGCCAGCACTCCCCTGCCGGGACAGGGGAGTCACACCTTC.

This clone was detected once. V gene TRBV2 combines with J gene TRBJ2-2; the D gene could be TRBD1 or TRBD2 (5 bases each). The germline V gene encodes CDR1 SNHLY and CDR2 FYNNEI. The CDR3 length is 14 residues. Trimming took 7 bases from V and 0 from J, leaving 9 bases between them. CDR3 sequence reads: CASTGTTNTGELFF. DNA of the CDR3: TGTGCCAGCACCGGGACCACGAACACCGGGGAGCTGTTTTTT.

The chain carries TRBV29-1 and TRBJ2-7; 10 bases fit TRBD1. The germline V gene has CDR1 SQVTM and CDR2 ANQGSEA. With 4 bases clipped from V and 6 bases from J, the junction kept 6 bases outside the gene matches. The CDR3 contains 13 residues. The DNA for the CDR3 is TGCAGCGTTGGTAGACAGGGGGCGACCGAGCAGTACTTC. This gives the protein CSVGRQGATEQYF.

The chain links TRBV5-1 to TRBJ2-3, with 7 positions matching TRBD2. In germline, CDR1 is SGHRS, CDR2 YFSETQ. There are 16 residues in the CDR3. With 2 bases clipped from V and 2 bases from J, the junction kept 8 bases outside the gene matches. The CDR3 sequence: CASSLDGTTITDTQYF. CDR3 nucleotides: TGCGCCAGCAGCTTAGACGGGACTACGATCACAGATACGCAGTATTTT.